This TCR beta chain was observed in a study of glioma-infiltrating T cells (dated by TCRdb to 2016 to 2017). Context from the whole study: Low-grade gliomas were WHO grade II oligodendrogliomas or astrocytomas, and glioblastomas were WHO grade IV tumors sampled at initial rather than recurrent diagnosis. Dexamethasone was administered to glioma patients for six or fewer days before surgery. For blood libraries, the target was roughly 4.5- to 10-fold sequencing coverage of 850,000 to 1,000,000 peripheral T cells. The study sequenced TCR alpha- and beta-chain repertoires from glioma tissue, from non-neoplastic brain tissue and from matched peripheral blood mononuclear cells. To gauge divergence between tissue and blood T-cell populations, every tissue-infiltrating repertoire was compared against the peripheral blood repertoire from the same patient. The paired cohort comprised three low-grade glioma patients, 7 or 8 primary glioblastoma patients and three non-glioma patients contributing non-neoplastic brain tissue. The paper as a whole reports these results and caveats: Group comparisons rested on small numbers: three non-neoplastic, three low-grade glioma and roughly eight glioblastoma patients. Very few CDR3 sequences were found to be shared between tissue and blood, and this scarcity was attributed to high CDR3 diversity and limited sampling. Patients with low tissue-blood divergence were marked by a signature set of shared blood CDR3 motifs, and this signature set was depleted in highly divergent patients. In non-neoplastic patients, VJ-independent divergence between tissue and blood fell below expectation, whereas in all gliomas, and especially in low-grade gliomas, the divergence rose above expectation.

The V end loses 4 bases and the J end loses 5 bases, and a stretch of 14 bases separates them. The CDR3 sequence holds 14 residues, the cysteine and phenylalanine included. Just the 42-base CDR3 DNA is kept, in frame starting at base 1. CDR1 and CDR2 are read off the germline V gene as LGHNA and YSLEER. TCR alpha and beta CDR3 regions were amplified with the iRepertoire nested amplicon-rescue multiplex PCR (arm-PCR) platform from RNA. One-step reverse transcription and amplification used roughly 95-400 ng of tissue mRNA or PBMC total RNA as input. After bead purification, a secondary multiplex PCR added Illumina adapters, and libraries were gel-purified between 200 and 400 bp. The libraries contained internal 6-nucleotide barcodes that were used for demultiplexing. Sequencing of the libraries was done on an Illumina MiSeq using 2x220 or 2x250 nucleotide paired-end reads. The original methods were these. Paired reads were merged using FLASH 1.2.11 and were aligned to the GRCh37 human genome using BWA-MEM, after which TRA and TRB reads were extracted. V and J assignment used an IMGT-derived reference of cassette sequences and CDR3 motifs that included pseudogenes. Three-frame translation of reads was performed, and productive CDR3s were defined as those with a C...FGXG motif and no stop codons. Unique combinations of V-J cassette pair and CDR3 amino acid sequence were defined as clonotypes. Hamming distance filtering was applied to reads, with thresholds set by the sequence error rate of each sample in mapped regions. TCRdb reworked the public reads: Q25 trimming with fastp, MiXCR clone assembly, productive beta chains retained. All rows with the same CDR3 protein become a single entry with the most common DNA and genes. The V and J calls shown here were made by TCRdb, not taken from the authors' results. The sample profile shows around 350,000 distinct CDR3 sequences; roughly two fifths of them were found once. The ten largest clones represent around 11% of the sample.

Surgical brain or tumor specimens were cryofrozen in liquid nitrogen immediately after resection, and peripheral blood cells were collected concurrently. With respect to this clonotype: Its antigen is not yet known. It has no much larger one-base neighbor in the sample; base qualities were not kept.

In this chain, TRBV4-3 is recombined with TRBJ1-1, with the D gene too uncertain to name. The material sequenced was glioma tissue, nonneoplastic brain tissue, or PBMCs (not recorded which). This TCR was recovered from a human donor with low-grade glioma or glioblastoma, undergoing nonglioma brain surgery, or in good health (not recorded which). The CDR3 has the sequence CASSRPGGGTEAFF. The DNA reads TGCGCCAGCAGCCGCCCGGGAGGCGGGACTGAAGCTTTCTTT.